Sequencing of this T cell receptor (beta chain) was carried out in a study of T cells in Graves' hyperthyroidism and ophthalmopathy. In this sample, this clonotype turned up a few times. A read error may account for a junction end that differs from germline. RNA transcripts were the template for amplifying TCR beta CDR3 regions. The HTBI primer set served for first-round RT-PCR of the TCR CDR3. TCRdb reprocessed the multiplex PCR reads with MiXCR, giving one entry per CDR3 protein. Of approximately 510,000 distinct CDR3 sequences listed, less than 25% are singletons. There are 15 residues in the CDR3. Germline CDR1 reads LNHDA; CDR2 reads SQIVND (reference sequence).

The sequence was collected from a man between 18 and 35 years old with Graves' hyperthyroidism. Sequencing was performed on blood. This chain uses TRBV19 with TRBJ2-2; D may correspond to TRBD1 or TRBD2 (5 bases each). CDR3 region: CASSPGRTITRELFF. The CDR3, as DNA: TGTGCCAGTAGCCCGGGACGAACTATCACCCGGGAGCTGTTTTTT.